A selection of T cell receptor beta chains follows, all from one sample in a study of blood T cells in healthy people across ages. Using its own MiXCR run on the 5' RACE reads, TCRdb lists one record per CDR3 protein. This sample has some 730,000 distinct CDR3 sequences, with about 20% found just once. Sequenced: blood. The source is a man in his 70s in good health. CDR3s include the opening cysteine and the closing phenylalanine or tryptophan. Each record gives: clone size, D gene, V gene, J gene, CDR3 DNA, CDR3 protein. A D gene is named only where the DNA matches it firmly. Size values are once, few and many counts, or a class for expanded clones, and some rows have none.

clone size: few
D gene: -
V gene: TRBV12-3/TRBV12-4
J gene: TRBJ2-1
CDR3 DNA: TGTGCCAGCAGTGAAACATTGGAGGGTGGCAATGAGCAGTTCTTC
CDR3 protein: CASSETLEGGNEQFF

clone size: few
D gene: TRBD2
V gene: TRBV29-1
J gene: TRBJ2-1
CDR3 DNA: TGCAGCGTTGAGACTAGCGCCAACAATGAGCAGTTCTTC
CDR3 protein: CSVETSANNEQFF

clone size: -
D gene: -
V gene: TRBV2
J gene: TRBJ2-3
CDR3 DNA: TGTGCCAGCTTGATGGCAGCTAGCACAGATACGCAGTATTTT
CDR3 protein: CASLMAASTDTQYF

clone size: -
D gene: -
V gene: TRBV15
J gene: TRBJ2-7
CDR3 DNA: TGTGCCACCAGCAGAGATTTACAGGACTACGAGCAGTACTTC
CDR3 protein: CATSRDLQDYEQYF

clone size: -
D gene: -
V gene: TRBV5-1
J gene: TRBJ2-3
CDR3 DNA: TGCGCCACCCAGACGGGGCGGGGAGATACGCAGTATTTT
CDR3 protein: CATQTGRGDTQYF

clone size: -
D gene: -
V gene: TRBV28
J gene: TRBJ2-6
CDR3 DNA: TGTGCCAGCAGTTTACAGGGGATGACCAACGTCCTGACTTTC
CDR3 protein: CASSLQGMTNVLTF

clone size: -
D gene: -
V gene: TRBV12-3/TRBV12-4
J gene: TRBJ2-3
CDR3 DNA: TGTGCCAGCAGTTTTTCGACGCTTAGCACAGATACGCAGTATTTT
CDR3 protein: CASSFSTLSTDTQYF

clone size: -
D gene: -
V gene: TRBV29-1
J gene: TRBJ1-2
CDR3 DNA: TGCAGCGTGGGCCTCAACTATGGCTACACCTTC
CDR3 protein: CSVGLNYGYTF

clone size: -
D gene: TRBD2
V gene: TRBV20-1
J gene: TRBJ2-7
CDR3 DNA: TGCAGTGCCAGGACTAGCGGACCCTACGAGCAGTACTTC
CDR3 protein: CSARTSGPYEQYF

clone size: -
D gene: -
V gene: TRBV20-1
J gene: TRBJ2-7
CDR3 DNA: TGCAGTGCTCGGGGGTGGGGGGCGTCCCACGAGCAGTACTTC
CDR3 protein: CSARGWGASHEQYF

clone size: -
D gene: -
V gene: TRBV15
J gene: TRBJ2-3
CDR3 DNA: TGTGCCACCAAGACAGACAGCACAGATACGCAGTATTTT
CDR3 protein: CATKTDSTDTQYF

clone size: -
D gene: -
V gene: TRBV14
J gene: TRBJ1-1
CDR3 DNA: TGTGCCAGCAGCCCCTCTTTGGGACACCATCCGTCCACTGAAGCTTTCTTT
CDR3 protein: CASSPSLGHHPSTEAFF

clone size: many
D gene: -
V gene: TRBV10-3
J gene: TRBJ2-1
CDR3 DNA: TGTGCCATCAGTGAGTCTGCAGGGGGGCCTCTCAATGAGCAGTTCTTC
CDR3 protein: CAISESAGGPLNEQFF

clone size: few
D gene: -
V gene: TRBV7-9
J gene: TRBJ2-7
CDR3 DNA: TGTGCCAGCAGCCCCCGGGACGGGAGCTCCTACGAGCAGTACTTC
CDR3 protein: CASSPRDGSSYEQYF

clone size: -
D gene: -
V gene: TRBV5-4
J gene: TRBJ2-3
CDR3 DNA: TGTGCCAGCAACTTGTTACAGGGCACAGATACGCAGTATTTT
CDR3 protein: CASNLLQGTDTQYF

clone size: -
D gene: -
V gene: TRBV27
J gene: TRBJ2-6
CDR3 DNA: TGTGCCAGCACCGGGGCCAGAAGCTCTGGGGCCAACGTCCTGACTTTC
CDR3 protein: CASTGARSSGANVLTF

clone size: few
D gene: -
V gene: TRBV3-1
J gene: TRBJ2-1
CDR3 DNA: TGTGCCAGCAGCCATAACAGGGTACGCAATGAGCAGTTCTTC
CDR3 protein: CASSHNRVRNEQFF

clone size: few
D gene: -
V gene: TRBV5-1
J gene: TRBJ1-5
CDR3 DNA: TGCGCCAGCAGCCCTCTGGGGGGAGGGAATCAGCCCCAGCATTTT
CDR3 protein: CASSPLGGGNQPQHF

clone size: -
D gene: -
V gene: TRBV7-8
J gene: TRBJ1-2
CDR3 DNA: TGTGCCAGCAGCTTACTGCTCCGGGGGCTGGGCTATGGCTACACCTTC
CDR3 protein: CASSLLLRGLGYGYTF

clone size: -
D gene: -
V gene: TRBV5-1
J gene: TRBJ1-2
CDR3 DNA: TGCGCCAGCAGTTGGGACGGAACCTATGGCTACACCTTC
CDR3 protein: CASSWDGTYGYTF

clone size: -
D gene: -
V gene: TRBV18
J gene: TRBJ2-7
CDR3 DNA: TGTGCCAGCTCTTTAACCCAGGGCGGACCGACTTACGAGCAGTACTTC
CDR3 protein: CASSLTQGGPTYEQYF

clone size: -
D gene: TRBD2
V gene: TRBV12-3/TRBV12-4
J gene: TRBJ2-2
CDR3 DNA: TGTGCCAGCACCAAGACTAGCGGCACCGGGGAGCTGTTTTTT
CDR3 protein: CASTKTSGTGELFF

clone size: -
D gene: TRBD2
V gene: TRBV11-2
J gene: TRBJ2-4
CDR3 DNA: TGTGCCAGCAGCCTTCGGACTAGCGGGAGACTAGCCAAAAACATTCAGTACTTC
CDR3 protein: CASSLRTSGRLAKNIQYF

clone size: few
D gene: -
V gene: TRBV29-1
J gene: TRBJ2-1
CDR3 DNA: TGCAGCGTTGAGTATCGGGAAACACGCTCCTACAATGAGCAGTTCTTC
CDR3 protein: CSVEYRETRSYNEQFF

clone size: -
D gene: -
V gene: TRBV11-3
J gene: TRBJ2-7
CDR3 DNA: TGTGCCAGCAGCTTAGATCAGGATAGCGAGCAGTACTTC
CDR3 protein: CASSLDQDSEQYF

clone size: few
D gene: -
V gene: TRBV20-1
J gene: TRBJ1-4
CDR3 DNA: TGCAGTGCTAGAGGAAGGGGAGGGGCTTCACCGCGGAAACTGTTTTTT
CDR3 protein: CSARGRGGASPRKLFF

clone size: -
D gene: -
V gene: TRBV21-1
J gene: TRBJ2-3
CDR3 DNA: TGTGCCAGCAGCCCTTTTAAGGGGGCAAGCACAGATACGCAGTATTTT
CDR3 protein: CASSPFKGASTDTQYF

clone size: few
D gene: TRBD1
V gene: TRBV29-1
J gene: TRBJ1-4
CDR3 DNA: TGCAGCGTAGAACCCGCAACAGGGGGAAAACTGTTTTTT
CDR3 protein: CSVEPATGGKLFF

clone size: -
D gene: TRBD1
V gene: TRBV12-3/TRBV12-4
J gene: TRBJ2-1
CDR3 DNA: TGTGCCAGCAGTCAAATGCTCCCCCTACAGGGGCCCCACAATGAGCAGTTCTTC
CDR3 protein: CASSQMLPLQGPHNEQFF

clone size: few
D gene: -
V gene: TRBV5-1
J gene: TRBJ2-3
CDR3 DNA: TGCGCCAGCAGCTTCAAAGGGGTTTTTGATACGCAGTATTTT
CDR3 protein: CASSFKGVFDTQYF

clone size: -
D gene: -
V gene: TRBV28
J gene: TRBJ1-4
CDR3 DNA: TGTGCCAGCAGTTTTCTTGGGACAGAAAAACTGTTTTTT
CDR3 protein: CASSFLGTEKLFF

clone size: few
D gene: -
V gene: TRBV19
J gene: TRBJ1-2
CDR3 DNA: TGTGCCAGTAGTATGGGGGAGATGAGTATGGACTATGGCTACACCTTC
CDR3 protein: CASSMGEMSMDYGYTF

clone size: -
D gene: TRBD2
V gene: TRBV24-1
J gene: TRBJ2-1
CDR3 DNA: TGTGCCACCAGTGCGGGGACTAGCGGCAATGAGCAGTTCTTC
CDR3 protein: CATSAGTSGNEQFF

clone size: few
D gene: -
V gene: TRBV29-1
J gene: TRBJ2-3
CDR3 DNA: TGCAGCGTTGTATTGGGGGGCGGCACAGGTACGCAGTATTTT
CDR3 protein: CSVVLGGGTGTQYF

clone size: -
D gene: TRBD2
V gene: TRBV27
J gene: TRBJ2-3
CDR3 DNA: TGTGCCAGCAGTCCAACCGGGACTAGTGAGGTTACAGATACGCAGTATTTT
CDR3 protein: CASSPTGTSEVTDTQYF

clone size: few
D gene: TRBD2
V gene: TRBV12-3/TRBV12-4
J gene: TRBJ2-3
CDR3 DNA: TGTGCCAGCAGTTTATCGACTAGCGGGACCAGCACAGATACGCAGTATTTT
CDR3 protein: CASSLSTSGTSTDTQYF

clone size: few
D gene: TRBD1
V gene: TRBV20-1
J gene: TRBJ1-2
CDR3 DNA: TGCAGTGCTACGGGACAGGGGGCGCGCGACTATGGCTACACCTTC
CDR3 protein: CSATGQGARDYGYTF

clone size: few
D gene: -
V gene: TRBV20-1
J gene: TRBJ2-3
CDR3 DNA: TGCAGTACCTCAGAAGGGGCCTACACTAGCACAGATACGCAGTATTTT
CDR3 protein: CSTSEGAYTSTDTQYF

clone size: -
D gene: -
V gene: TRBV18
J gene: TRBJ1-1
CDR3 DNA: TGTGCCAGCTCACCATCCCCCGGAACTGAAGCTTTCTTT
CDR3 protein: CASSPSPGTEAFF

clone size: many
D gene: -
V gene: TRBV16
J gene: TRBJ1-5
CDR3 DNA: TGTGCCAGCAGCCAATCTGGGGGGCGGATTAATCAGCCCCAGCATTTT
CDR3 protein: CASSQSGGRINQPQHF

clone size: few
D gene: -
V gene: TRBV5-1
J gene: TRBJ1-2
CDR3 DNA: TGCGCCAGCAGCTTGGGACAGAATCCTAACTATGGCTACACCTTC
CDR3 protein: CASSLGQNPNYGYTF

clone size: few
D gene: -
V gene: TRBV6-2/TRBV6-3
J gene: TRBJ2-6
CDR3 DNA: TGTGCCAGCAGTTACTCTGGGTTAACCGGGGCCAACGTCCTGACTTTC
CDR3 protein: CASSYSGLTGANVLTF

clone size: -
D gene: -
V gene: TRBV11-2
J gene: TRBJ2-3
CDR3 DNA: TGTGCCAGCAGCATCAGGGGATACACCACTAGCACAGATACGCAGTATTTT
CDR3 protein: CASSIRGYTTSTDTQYF

clone size: few
D gene: TRBD2
V gene: TRBV7-3
J gene: TRBJ2-1
CDR3 DNA: TGTGCCAGCAGCTTAGTGTCGGGAGGGATCTATGAGCAGTTCTTC
CDR3 protein: CASSLVSGGIYEQFF

clone size: once
D gene: TRBD2
V gene: TRBV7-8
J gene: TRBJ2-4
CDR3 DNA: TGTGCCAGCAGCTTAACATGGGGTCTAGCGGGAGTCAAAAACATTCAGTACTTC
CDR3 protein: CASSLTWGLAGVKNIQYF

clone size: -
D gene: -
V gene: TRBV6-2/TRBV6-3
J gene: TRBJ1-1
CDR3 DNA: TGTGCCAGCACTAACAGGTTGAACACTGAAGCTTTCTTT
CDR3 protein: CASTNRLNTEAFF

clone size: -
D gene: -
V gene: TRBV9
J gene: TRBJ2-6
CDR3 DNA: TGTGCCAGCAGCGTATTTAGCTCTGGGGCCAACGTCCTGCCTTTC
CDR3 protein: CASSVFSSGANVLPF

clone size: few
D gene: TRBD2
V gene: TRBV9
J gene: TRBJ2-1
CDR3 DNA: TGTGCCAGCAGCCCCCCGGGGCGGGAGTATGAGCAGTTCTTC
CDR3 protein: CASSPPGREYEQFF

clone size: few
D gene: TRBD1
V gene: TRBV12-3/TRBV12-4
J gene: TRBJ1-2
CDR3 DNA: TGTGCCAGCAGTCCCCGGGACAGGGAAAGCGGCTACACCTTC
CDR3 protein: CASSPRDRESGYTF

clone size: -
D gene: TRBD1
V gene: TRBV7-9
J gene: TRBJ1-2
CDR3 DNA: TGTGCCAGCAGCTCCGGGGGGACAGGGGCCACCTATGGCTACACCTTC
CDR3 protein: CASSSGGTGATYGYTF

clone size: many
D gene: TRBD2
V gene: TRBV28
J gene: TRBJ2-2
CDR3 DNA: TGTGCCAGTCAGGGGACTAGCGGTTCTAACACCGGGGAGCTGTTTTTT
CDR3 protein: CASQGTSGSNTGELFF

clone size: -
D gene: -
V gene: TRBV10-3
J gene: TRBJ1-1
CDR3 DNA: TGTGCCATCAGACAACAGGAGATTAACACTGAAGCTTTCTTT
CDR3 protein: CAIRQQEINTEAFF

clone size: -
D gene: -
V gene: TRBV12-3/TRBV12-4
J gene: TRBJ1-1
CDR3 DNA: TGTGCCAGCAGTCCCCAACATCAGGTGAACACTGAAGCTTTCTTT
CDR3 protein: CASSPQHQVNTEAFF

clone size: few
D gene: TRBD2
V gene: TRBV19
J gene: TRBJ2-1
CDR3 DNA: TGTGCCAGTACTCCACCGGGACTAGGAGGGGGTGAGCAGTTCTTC
CDR3 protein: CASTPPGLGGGEQFF

clone size: few
D gene: -
V gene: TRBV6-5
J gene: TRBJ2-5
CDR3 DNA: TGTGCCAGCAGCCCGCGACCGGGGAACCAAGAGACCCAGTACTTC
CDR3 protein: CASSPRPGNQETQYF